This T cell receptor (beta chain) was sequenced during a study of OX40 agonist ivuxolimab in advanced cancers. Study in general: Patients got intravenous ivuxolimab at 0.01 to 10 mg/kg every 2 weeks. Prior anti-PD-1, anti-PD-L1 or anti-CTLA-4 therapy was allowed; 40% to 50% had some. The study, taken as a whole, reports: Some nonresponders also had low normalized T-cell clonal expansion.

Germline values: CDR1 MNHNY, CDR2 SVGAGI (reference sequence). V lost 0 bases, J lost 0 bases, and 9 bases lay in between. This CDR3 has 16 residues. Assay used: immunoSEQ multiplex PCR; TCRdb lists only in-frame clones, some missing. The sample holds more than 50,000 clones, around four fifths seen once. This clone was seen just once. Its antigen is currently unknown. The TCR comes from an adult with an advanced solid tumor such as melanoma, head and neck, liver or kidney cancer. The chain links TRBV6-6 to TRBJ1-3; unclear D gene. The sequencing here drew on CD4+ or CD8+ T cells sorted from blood, taken in a trial of the OX40 agonist ivuxolimab. The CDR3 nucleotides are TGTGCCAGCAGTTACTCGGCAGTCACCTCTGGAAACACCATATATTTT. It is translated as CASSYSAVTSGNTIYF.